Each of the 10 T cell receptor beta chains below was sequenced from the same sample in a study of shared clonotypes between healthy human individuals. Some clones are missing from TCRdb's copy, which holds only in-frame ones; the method was immunoSEQ multiplex PCR. The repertoire consists of millions of clones, with 85% to 95% occurring once and the leading ten covering roughly 0.14%. The sequencing input was naive CD4+ T cells sorted from blood. The sample's subset: CD45RA+ positively selected. The receptors shown here come from a man aged 18 to 35 in good health.

Worth noting for this clone: The sample holds other DNA sequences that translate to the same CDR3. The V call is TRBV6-5, the J call TRBJ2-7; 7 positions agree with TRBD2. Germline-derived CDR1 and CDR2 are MNHEY and SVGAGI. V lost 2 bases to trimming and J lost 1 base; unmatched junction nucleotides: 2. The length of the CDR3 is 14 residues. CDR3 sequence (DNA): TGTGCCAGCAGTTACCAGCGGGGATCCTACGAGCAGTACTTC. Its translation is CASSYQRGSYEQYF.

The V and J genes are TRBV7-2 and TRBJ2-7; 7 positions agree with TRBD2. Germline-derived CDR1 and CDR2 are SGHTA and FQGNSA. The CDR3 contains 15 residues. V shed 6 bases and J 2 bases; nucleotides not matched to a gene: 10. In DNA form, the CDR3 reads TGTGCCAGCAGGATAGGTCTAGCGGTAGCCTACGAGCAGTACTTC. Its translation is CASRIGLAVAYEQYF. Together with reference TRBV7-2 and TRBJ2-7, the CDR3 gives the full variable domain: GAGVSQSPSNKVTEKGKDVELRCDPISGHTALYWYRQSLGQGLEFLIYFQGNSAPDKSGLPSDRFSAERTGGSVSTLTIQRTQQEDSAVYLCASRIGLAVAYEQYFGPGTRLTVT.

This chain joins TRBV5-1 and TRBJ2-5; 9 bases are shared with TRBD1. Germline V gene data show CDR1 as SGHRS and CDR2 as YFSETQ. The length of the CDR3 is 17 residues. After removal of 0 bases from V and 5 bases from J, the junction contained 11 bases not matched to a gene. As DNA, the CDR3 is TGCGCCAGCAGCTTGGACCCGACAGGGGGGTTAAAGGAGACCCAGTACTTC. Its translation is CASSLDPTGGLKETQYF.

The chain is built from TRBV14 and TRBJ2-7; TRBD1 agrees at 9 bases. The CDR3 spans 15 residues. CDR1 and CDR2 (germline): SGHDN, FVKESK. V dropped 4 bases and J dropped 3; count of bases not matched to a gene: 7. CDR3 amino acids: CASSRETGGYYEQYF. CDR3 coding DNA: TGTGCCAGCAGCCGAGAGACAGGGGGTTACTACGAGCAGTACTTC.

The chain combines TRBV2 with TRBJ2-5, with 12 bases matching TRBD2. The V gene end was trimmed by 10 bases and the J gene end by 1 base; junction bases not matched to a gene: 4. The germline CDR1 and CDR2 sequences are SNHLY and FYNNEI. This CDR3 comprises 14 residues. DNA of the CDR3: TGTGCCATCTCTAGCGGGGGGGGCCAAGAGACCCAGTACTTC. Translated, it gives CAISSGGGQETQYF.

The rearrangement uses TRBV9 and TRBJ2-7; the match to TRBD1 covers 10 bases. The germline V gene encodes CDR1 SGDLS and CDR2 YYNGEE. The CDR3 runs 15 residues. V lost 4 bases, J lost 2 bases, and 6 bases stayed unmatched. The CDR3 DNA follows: TGTGCCAGCAGCTCTGCGGGACAGGGGCCCTACGAGCAGTACTTC. Residues: CASSSAGQGPYEQYF.

The chain joins TRBV27 to TRBJ1-2; 8 bases map to TRBD1. The J segment lost 6 bases and the V segment lost 5 bases, leaving 8 bases of the junction unmatched. The CDR3 runs 14 residues. Germline CDR1 MNHEY, CDR2 SMNVEV (reference sequence). The DNA of the CDR3 is TGTGCCAGCAGTCCGGACAGGGTCAGGAATGGCTACACCTTC. Protein sequence: CASSPDRVRNGYTF.

The rearrangement links TRBV27 to TRBJ1-1, with D tentatively TRBD1 (6 bases). V was cut by 6 bases and J by 0 bases, with 11 bases left in between. Germline loops: CDR1 MNHEY, CDR2 SMNVEV (reference sequence). The CDR3 length is 14 residues. As DNA, the CDR3 is TGTGCCAGCAGGGCAGGGGAAATGAACACTGAAGCTTTCTTT. Its protein product is CASRAGEMNTEAFF.

This chain links TRBV6-1 with TRBJ2-1; possibly TRBD1 for D (5 bases). There are 14 residues in the CDR3. The germline gives CDR1 MNHNS, CDR2 SASEGT. The V gene lost 3 bases and the J gene lost 7 bases, with 13 bases spanning the gap. The CDR3 DNA is TGTGCCAGCAGTGAGAGGACGAAGGGGAATGAGCAGTTCTTC. Its translation is CASSERTKGNEQFF.

Comment on this clone: Other DNA sequences of this sample code for an identical CDR3. This rearrangement joins TRBV5-4 to TRBJ2-7; 8 bases line up with TRBD2. Trimming cost V 0 bases and J 0 bases; bases outside gene matches: 2. The CDR3 has 15 residues. Germline CDR1 and CDR2: SGHNT and YYREEE (reference sequence). The CDR3: CASSLGGRRSYEQYF. CDR3 bases: TGTGCCAGCAGCTTGGGCGGGAGGCGCTCCTACGAGCAGTACTTC.